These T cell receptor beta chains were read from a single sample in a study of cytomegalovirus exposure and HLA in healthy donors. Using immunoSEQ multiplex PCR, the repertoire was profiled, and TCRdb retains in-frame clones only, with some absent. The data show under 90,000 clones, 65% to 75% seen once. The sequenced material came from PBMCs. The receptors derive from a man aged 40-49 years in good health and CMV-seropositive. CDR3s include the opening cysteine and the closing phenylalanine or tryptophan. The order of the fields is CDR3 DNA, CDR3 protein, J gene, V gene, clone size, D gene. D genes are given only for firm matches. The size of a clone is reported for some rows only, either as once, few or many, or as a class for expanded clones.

DNA: TGTGCCAGCAGTGTGAGACAGTACACAGATACGCAGTATTTT; CDR3: CASSVRQYTDTQYF; J: TRBJ2-3; V: TRBV2; size: NA; D: NA
DNA: TGCGCCAGCAGCCCAGAGGGAACCAGCAATCAGCCCCAGCATTTT; CDR3: CASSPEGTSNQPQHF; J: TRBJ1-5; V: TRBV5-1; size: NA; D: NA
DNA: TGTGCCAGCAGCAACGGACAGGAAACGAGCTATGGCTACACCTTC; CDR3: CASSNGQETSYGYTF; J: TRBJ1-2; V: TRBV5-6; size: once; D: TRBD1
DNA: TGCGCCAGCAGCCTCCTCGGACAGACGAACACTGAAGCTTTCTTT; CDR3: CASSLLGQTNTEAFF; J: TRBJ1-1; V: TRBV5-1; size: once; D: NA
DNA: TGTGCCAGTACAGGACAGGGATCTCGGCAGCCCCAGCATTTT; CDR3: CASTGQGSRQPQHF; J: TRBJ1-5; V: TRBV19; size: few; D: TRBD1
DNA: TGTGCCAGCAGTCCCAACAAGTATGGCTACACCTTC; CDR3: CASSPNKYGYTF; J: TRBJ1-2; V: TRBV28; size: few; D: NA
DNA: TGTGCCAGCAGCCAAGATGGAGGGACAGGGAACACTGAAGCTTTCTTT; CDR3: CASSQDGGTGNTEAFF; J: TRBJ1-1; V: TRBV4-2; size: few; D: TRBD1
DNA: TGTGCCAGCAATCCGGGACAGGGAAAGAGCTCTGGGGCCAACGTCCTGACTTTC; CDR3: CASNPGQGKSSGANVLTF; J: TRBJ2-6; V: TRBV2; size: NA; D: TRBD1
DNA: TGCGCCAGCAGCTTGGCTGTGCGGGGGGCGACAGATACGCAGTATTTT; CDR3: CASSLAVRGATDTQYF; J: TRBJ2-3; V: TRBV5-1; size: NA; D: TRBD2
DNA: TGCGCCAGCAGCTTGGGACAGGCGGATAGCAATCAGCCCCAGCATTTT; CDR3: CASSLGQADSNQPQHF; J: TRBJ1-5; V: TRBV5-1; size: NA; D: NA
DNA: TGTGCCAGCACAGGGTACACCGGGGAGCTGTTTTTT; CDR3: CASTGYTGELFF; J: TRBJ2-2; V: TRBV25-1; size: once; D: NA
DNA: TGTGCCATCAGTGATAGAGGGGGCGCGGATGCGGATCAGCCCCAGCATTTT; CDR3: CAISDRGGADADQPQHF; J: TRBJ1-5; V: TRBV10-3; size: few; D: TRBD1
DNA: TGTGCCTGGAGTTTTCAGCGAGAGACCCAGTACTTC; CDR3: CAWSFQRETQYF; J: TRBJ2-5; V: TRBV30; size: few; D: NA
DNA: TGTGCCAGCAGTTACTCGGGGGGGGATAATGAAAAACTGTTTTTT; CDR3: CASSYSGGDNEKLFF; J: TRBJ1-4; V: TRBV6-6; size: few; D: NA
DNA: TGTGCCAGCAGGAACGGCGGTTTCGCTGAAGCTTTCTTT; CDR3: CASRNGGFAEAFF; J: TRBJ1-1; V: TRBV28; size: NA; D: NA
DNA: TGTGCCTGGAGCTTCGGGGGGTCCGGGGCCAACGTCCTGACTTTC; CDR3: CAWSFGGSGANVLTF; J: TRBJ2-6; V: TRBV30; size: NA; D: TRBD2
DNA: TGTGCCAGCAGCCTGGGGACAGGGGGCTATGGCTACACCTTC; CDR3: CASSLGTGGYGYTF; J: TRBJ1-2; V: TRBV16; size: NA; D: TRBD1
DNA: TGTGCCAGCAGCGTAGGAGCGGTTATGAACACCGGGGAGCTGTTTTTT; CDR3: CASSVGAVMNTGELFF; J: TRBJ2-2; V: TRBV9; size: NA; D: NA
DNA: TGCGCCAGTACCCAGACAGGGTTCACTGAAGCTTTCTTT; CDR3: CASTQTGFTEAFF; J: TRBJ1-1; V: TRBV4-3; size: NA; D: TRBD1
DNA: TGTGCCAGCAGCCCGCAAACAGGGGGAGGCAAAAACATTCAGTACTTC; CDR3: CASSPQTGGGKNIQYF; J: TRBJ2-4; V: TRBV13; size: NA; D: TRBD1
DNA: TGTGCCAGCAGTTTATTCGGCAGGGGAAACACTGAAGCTTTCTTT; CDR3: CASSLFGRGNTEAFF; J: TRBJ1-1; V: TRBV28; size: few; D: NA
DNA: TGTGCCAGCAGCTTGTCCCAGGCCACCGGGGAGCTGTTTTTT; CDR3: CASSLSQATGELFF; J: TRBJ2-2; V: TRBV7-3; size: NA; D: NA
DNA: TGCGCCAGCAGCCCAGCGGGGGGGCAGCAAGAGACCCAGTACTTC; CDR3: CASSPAGGQQETQYF; J: TRBJ2-5; V: TRBV5-1; size: NA; D: TRBD2
DNA: TGTGCCAGCAGAGCCGGGACAGGACCTTTGGGAGCTTTCTTT; CDR3: CASRAGTGPLGAFF; J: TRBJ1-1; V: TRBV6-6; size: few; D: TRBD1
DNA: TGTGCCAGCAGTGAAACTCAGGGGGTAGGTTCACCCCTCCACTTT; CDR3: CASSETQGVGSPLHF; J: TRBJ1-6; V: TRBV6-1; size: NA; D: TRBD1
DNA: TGCGCCAGCAGCCTGGACGGGAATGAAAAACTGTTTTTT; CDR3: CASSLDGNEKLFF; J: TRBJ1-4; V: TRBV5-1; size: once; D: NA
DNA: TGCAGTGCTCAGGCGAACACTGAAGCTTTCTTT; CDR3: CSAQANTEAFF; J: TRBJ1-1; V: TRBV20-1; size: NA; D: NA
DNA: TGTGCCAGCAGCTTGGGCGAGCTCCGAAGGGGGACCGGGGAGCTGTTTTTT; CDR3: CASSLGELRRGTGELFF; J: TRBJ2-2; V: TRBV5-6; size: NA; D: NA
DNA: TGTGCCAGCAGCAACCAAGGGGGCGGGAACACTGAAGCTTTCTTT; CDR3: CASSNQGGGNTEAFF; J: TRBJ1-1; V: TRBV5-6; size: few; D: TRBD1
DNA: TGTGCCATCAGTGAGGGACAGGGCTATGGCTACACCTTC; CDR3: CAISEGQGYGYTF; J: TRBJ1-2; V: TRBV10-3; size: few; D: TRBD1
DNA: TGCGCCAGCAGCTCACAGAATACGCAGTATTTT; CDR3: CASSSQNTQYF; J: TRBJ2-3; V: TRBV5-1; size: NA; D: NA
DNA: TGTGCCTGGAGTGACGGGGTTAACTATGGCTACACCTTC; CDR3: CAWSDGVNYGYTF; J: TRBJ1-2; V: TRBV30; size: NA; D: NA
DNA: TGTGCCAGCTCACCCGGTGTCAACCAAGAGACCCAGTACTTC; CDR3: CASSPGVNQETQYF; J: TRBJ2-5; V: TRBV18; size: NA; D: NA
DNA: TGTGCCAGTCATGAGCTGGGCAATCAGCCCCAGCATTTT; CDR3: CASHELGNQPQHF; J: TRBJ1-5; V: TRBV19; size: NA; D: NA
DNA: TGTGCCAGCAGCTTGTGGGTCCGACTAGCGGGCGACCAAGAGACCCAGTACTTC; CDR3: CASSLWVRLAGDQETQYF; J: TRBJ2-5; V: TRBV5-6; size: NA; D: TRBD2
DNA: TGTGCCAGCAGCGTGACAGGGGTGAAGACTGAAGCTTTCTTT; CDR3: CASSVTGVKTEAFF; J: TRBJ1-1; V: TRBV9; size: NA; D: TRBD1
DNA: TGTGCCAGTAAGGGACAGGGAAATTGGGAGACCCAGTACTTC; CDR3: CASKGQGNWETQYF; J: TRBJ2-5; V: TRBV19; size: NA; D: TRBD1
DNA: TGCGCCAGCAGCTTGGAAGCGGGAGGACTCCAAGAGACCCAGTACTTC; CDR3: CASSLEAGGLQETQYF; J: TRBJ2-5; V: TRBV5-1; size: NA; D: TRBD2
DNA: TGCGCCAGCAGCCAAGCCGACGGGAGCTCCTACAATGAGCAGTTCTTC; CDR3: CASSQADGSSYNEQFF; J: TRBJ2-1; V: TRBV4-3; size: few; D: NA
DNA: TGTGCCAGCAGTTACTCCACTAATCAGCCCCAGCATTTT; CDR3: CASSYSTNQPQHF; J: TRBJ1-5; V: TRBV6-6; size: NA; D: NA
DNA: TGTGCCAGCAGCTTGTCACTAGCGTACTCCCTGGGGGAAGAGACCCAGTACTTC; CDR3: CASSLSLAYSLGEETQYF; J: TRBJ2-5; V: TRBV5-6; size: NA; D: TRBD2
DNA: TGCGCCAGCAACCAAGGGGGTAACTATGGCTACACCTTC; CDR3: CASNQGGNYGYTF; J: TRBJ1-2; V: TRBV5-1; size: NA; D: NA
DNA: TGTGCCAGCAGTGAGGCATTCACCGGGGAGCTGTTTTTT; CDR3: CASSEAFTGELFF; J: TRBJ2-2; V: TRBV2; size: NA; D: NA
DNA: TGCGCCAGCGCCGGTGGAGGAGCCATGAACACTGAAGCTTTCTTT; CDR3: CASAGGGAMNTEAFF; J: TRBJ1-1; V: TRBV4-3; size: NA; D: NA
DNA: TGTGCCAGCAGCCGCGGGACAGGGGGCAGAGAAAACACCATATATTTT; CDR3: CASSRGTGGRENTIYF; J: TRBJ1-3; V: TRBV5-4; size: once; D: TRBD1
DNA: TGCGCCAGCAGCTTCCCCGGGGTAGCGGGGTCTACAGAGCAGTACTTC; CDR3: CASSFPGVAGSTEQYF; J: TRBJ2-7; V: TRBV5-1; size: NA; D: TRBD2
DNA: TGTGCCAGCTATGGAGGTCGTGAAGCTTTCTTT; CDR3: CASYGGREAFF; J: TRBJ1-1; V: TRBV27; size: NA; D: NA
DNA: TGTGCCAGCAGCCAAGATGTGTTGACAGCAATGAACACTGAAGCTTTCTTT; CDR3: CASSQDVLTAMNTEAFF; J: TRBJ1-1; V: TRBV4-2; size: NA; D: NA
DNA: TGCAGCGCCACGACGGGATCCCACACCATATATTTT; CDR3: CSATTGSHTIYF; J: TRBJ1-3; V: TRBV29-1; size: NA; D: NA
DNA: TGTGCCAGCACCATCCAAGACAGGTCTGGAAACACCATATATTTT; CDR3: CASTIQDRSGNTIYF; J: TRBJ1-3; V: TRBV16; size: NA; D: NA